The T cell receptor (beta chain) described here comes from a study of chemoradiotherapy in HPV16-positive cancers. Study background: Two HPV16-positive patients' cells yielded candidate HPV-specific clones and common motifs. Study results and caveats: Candidate HPV-specific clones and E7-related TCR motifs grew in tumor during treatment.

The assay was immunoSEQ multiplex PCR, and TCRdb's table has in-frame clones only and misses some. The sample has tens of thousands of clones, roughly 84% seen once. Germline V CDR1 and CDR2: SGHAT, FQNNGV. Trimming took 2 bases from V and 4 from J, leaving 11 bases between them. This CDR3 spans 14 amino acids. With respect to this clone: Antigen unknown.

The sequences come from blood, collected from a patient who underwent chemoradiotherapy. The receptor was derived from a human donor with HPV-associated anogenital cancer. The chain links TRBV11-2 to TRBJ2-5; a possible D gene is TRBD2 (5 bases). The chain's CDR3 is CASSLLSGRETQYF. The CDR3 bases are TGTGCCAGCAGCTTACTATCTGGGAGAGAGACCCAGTACTTC.